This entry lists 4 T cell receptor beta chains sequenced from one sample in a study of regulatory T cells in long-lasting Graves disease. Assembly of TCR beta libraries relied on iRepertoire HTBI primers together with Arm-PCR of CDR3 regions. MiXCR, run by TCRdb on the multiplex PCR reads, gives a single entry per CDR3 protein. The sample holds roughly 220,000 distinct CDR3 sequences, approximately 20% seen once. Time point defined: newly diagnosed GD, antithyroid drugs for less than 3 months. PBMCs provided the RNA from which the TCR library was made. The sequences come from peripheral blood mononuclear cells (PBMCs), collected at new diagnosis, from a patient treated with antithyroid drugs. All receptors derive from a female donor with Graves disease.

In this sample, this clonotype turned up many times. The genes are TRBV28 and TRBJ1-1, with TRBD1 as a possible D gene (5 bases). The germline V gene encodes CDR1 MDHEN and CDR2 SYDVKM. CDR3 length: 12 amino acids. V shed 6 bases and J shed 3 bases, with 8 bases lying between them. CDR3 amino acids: CASSRQYTEAFF. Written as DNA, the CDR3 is TGTGCCAGCAGCCGACAGTACACTGAAGCTTTCTTT.

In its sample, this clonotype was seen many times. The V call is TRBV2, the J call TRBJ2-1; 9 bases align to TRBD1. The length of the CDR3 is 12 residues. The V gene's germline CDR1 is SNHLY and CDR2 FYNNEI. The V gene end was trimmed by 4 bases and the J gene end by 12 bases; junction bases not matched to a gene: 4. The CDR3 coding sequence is TGTGCCAGCAGTGGGACAGGGGTTGGGCAGTTCTTC. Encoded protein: CASSGTGVGQFF.

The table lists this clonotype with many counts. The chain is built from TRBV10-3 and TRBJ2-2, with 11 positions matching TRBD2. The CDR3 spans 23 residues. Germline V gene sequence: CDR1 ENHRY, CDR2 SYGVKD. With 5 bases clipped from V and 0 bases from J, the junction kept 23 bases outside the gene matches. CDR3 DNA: TGTGCCATCAGTACCGCCCTTCCGGACCCCGCGACTAGCGGGATCGCGAACACCGGGGAGCTGTTTTTT. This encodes CAISTALPDPATSGIANTGELFF.

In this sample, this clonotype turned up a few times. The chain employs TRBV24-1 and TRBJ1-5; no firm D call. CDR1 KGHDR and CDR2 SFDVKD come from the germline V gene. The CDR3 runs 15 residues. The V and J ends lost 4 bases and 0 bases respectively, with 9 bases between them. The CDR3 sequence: CATSDATVSNQPQHF. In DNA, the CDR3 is TGTGCCACCAGTGACGCCACCGTTAGCAATCAGCCCCAGCATTTT.